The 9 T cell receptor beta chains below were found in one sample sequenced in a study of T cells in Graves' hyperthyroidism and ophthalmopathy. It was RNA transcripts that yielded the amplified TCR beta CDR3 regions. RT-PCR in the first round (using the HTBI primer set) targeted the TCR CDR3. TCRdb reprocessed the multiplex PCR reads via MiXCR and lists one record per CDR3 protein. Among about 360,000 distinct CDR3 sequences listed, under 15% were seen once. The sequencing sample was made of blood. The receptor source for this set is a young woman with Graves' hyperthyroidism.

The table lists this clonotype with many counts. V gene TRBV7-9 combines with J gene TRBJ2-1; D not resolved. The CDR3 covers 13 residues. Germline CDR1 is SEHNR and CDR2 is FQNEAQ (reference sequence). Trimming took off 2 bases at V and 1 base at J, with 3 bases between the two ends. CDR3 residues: CASSLPSYNEQFF. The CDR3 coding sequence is TGTGCCAGCAGCTTACCTTCCTACAATGAGCAGTTCTTC.

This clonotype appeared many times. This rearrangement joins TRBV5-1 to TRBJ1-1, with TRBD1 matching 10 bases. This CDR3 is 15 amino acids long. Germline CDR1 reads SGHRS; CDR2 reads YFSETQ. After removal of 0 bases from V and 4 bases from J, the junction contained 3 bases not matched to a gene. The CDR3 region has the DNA TGCGCCAGCAGCTTGGTGGGACAGGGGAGCACTGAAGCTTTCTTT. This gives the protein CASSLVGQGSTEAFF.

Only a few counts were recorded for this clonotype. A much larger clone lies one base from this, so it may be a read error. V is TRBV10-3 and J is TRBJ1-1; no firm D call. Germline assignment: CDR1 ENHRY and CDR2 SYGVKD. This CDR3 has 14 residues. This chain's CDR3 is CAIRGGPENAEAFF. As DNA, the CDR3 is TGTGCCATCCGAGGCGGGCCAGAGAACGCTGAAGCTTTCTTT.

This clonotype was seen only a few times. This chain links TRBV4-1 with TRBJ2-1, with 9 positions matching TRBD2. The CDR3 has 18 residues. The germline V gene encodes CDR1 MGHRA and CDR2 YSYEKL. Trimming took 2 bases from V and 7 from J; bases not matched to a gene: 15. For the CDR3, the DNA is TGCGCCAGCAGCCAACGTCGGCGGGAGGGCCCGGGGGGGAATGAGCAGTTCTTC. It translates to CASSQRRREGPGGNEQFF.

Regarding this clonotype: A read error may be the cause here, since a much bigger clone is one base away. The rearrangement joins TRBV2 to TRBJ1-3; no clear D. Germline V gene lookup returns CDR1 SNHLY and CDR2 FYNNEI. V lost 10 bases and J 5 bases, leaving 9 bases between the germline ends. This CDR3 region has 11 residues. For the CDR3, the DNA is TGTGCCAACATCTTCAGAAACACCATATATTTT. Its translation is CANIFRNTIYF.

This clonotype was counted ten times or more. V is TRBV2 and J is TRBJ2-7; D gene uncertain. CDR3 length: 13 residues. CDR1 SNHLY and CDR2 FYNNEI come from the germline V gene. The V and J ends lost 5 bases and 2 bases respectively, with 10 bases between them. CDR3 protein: CASSRPVTYEQYF. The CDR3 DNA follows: TGTGCCAGCAGTCGCCCTGTTACCTACGAGCAGTACTTC.

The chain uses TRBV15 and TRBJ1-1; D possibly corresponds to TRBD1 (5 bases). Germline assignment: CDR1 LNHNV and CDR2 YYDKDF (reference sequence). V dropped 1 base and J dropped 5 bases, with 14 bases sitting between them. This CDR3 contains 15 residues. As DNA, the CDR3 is TGTGCCACCAGCAGAGTTGAAGGGGACGATACTGAAGCTTTCTTT. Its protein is CATSRVEGDDTEAFF.

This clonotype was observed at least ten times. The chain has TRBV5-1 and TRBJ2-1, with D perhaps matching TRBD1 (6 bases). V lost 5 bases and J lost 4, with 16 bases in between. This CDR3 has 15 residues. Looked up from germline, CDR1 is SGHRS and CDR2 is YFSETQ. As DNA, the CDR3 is TGCGCCAGCAGTACAATAGGGGGAGCGTACAATGAGCAGTTCTTC. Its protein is CASSTIGGAYNEQFF.

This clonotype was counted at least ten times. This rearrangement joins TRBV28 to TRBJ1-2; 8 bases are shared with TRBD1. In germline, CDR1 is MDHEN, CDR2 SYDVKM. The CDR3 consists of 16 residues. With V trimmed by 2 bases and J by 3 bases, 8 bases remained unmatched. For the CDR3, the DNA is TGTGCCAGCAGTTTACCAGGGGGCACTGCTGACTATGGCTACACCTTC. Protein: CASSLPGGTADYGYTF.